The 25 T cell receptor beta chains below all came from one sample that was sequenced in a study of vaccination effects on CD4 cells after COVID-19. Expansion with viral peptide pools was applied to antigen-specific CD4+ T cells by the ViraFEST assay prior to sequencing. The culture ran for around nine days, and then CD4+ T cells were isolated. Absence of prior SARS-CoV-2 infection characterized the vaccine recipients, who showed negative nucleocapsid antibodies. The table came from immunoSEQ multiplex PCR; TCRdb's copy has only in-frame clones and leaves some out. The sample has 40,000 to 45,000 clones; 77% are singletons. Their specific antigens are unknown. This material consisted of CD4+ T cells from PBMCs cultured with HCoV-NL63 spike peptides, taken before COVID-19 vaccination. The source is a human donor who received a COVID-19 vaccine.

J is TRBJ2-1 and V is TRBV19, with 7 bases identical to TRBD1. The CDR3 sequence is 15 residues long. Trimming at V came to 5 bases and at J to 4 bases, leaving 8 bases not matched to a gene. Germline lookup yields CDR1 LNHDA and CDR2 SQIVND (reference sequence). DNA of the CDR3: TGTGCCAGTAGTTACCGGGACAGAAAATACAATGAGCAGTTCTTC. It codes for CASSYRDRKYNEQFF.

This clone has just a few counts. The chain employs TRBV3-1 (or the pseudogene TRBV3-2) and TRBJ2-1; unclear D gene. V was trimmed by 3 bases and J by 6 bases, leaving 12 bases between them. Germline values: CDR1 LGHDT, CDR2 YNNKEL (reference sequence). The CDR3 has 14 amino acids. The CDR3 DNA sequence: TGTGCCAGCAGCCAGCCCGGCCATGGCAATGAGCAGTTCTTC. This sequence encodes CASSQPGHGNEQFF.

A single count supports this clone. The rearrangement uses TRBV18 and TRBJ1-1; 9 bases map to TRBD1. J gave up 1 base and V 4 bases, and 1 base lay outside the gene matches. This CDR3 has 14 residues. Germline lookup yields CDR1 KGHSH and CDR2 LQKENI. For the CDR3, the DNA is TGTGCCAGCTCACGGGACAGGGCGAACACTGAAGCTTTCTTT. It encodes CASSRDRANTEAFF.

The rearrangement joins TRBV19 to TRBJ2-3; D is possibly TRBD2 (6 bases). The CDR3 totals 15 residues. Trimming pared 7 bases from V and 1 base from J, leaving 15 bases between. Germline-derived CDR1 and CDR2 are LNHDA and SQIVND (reference sequence). CDR3 DNA sequence: TGTGCCAGTATTGAGCGGGTCTCCGGCACAGATACGCAGTATTTT. Its translation: CASIERVSGTDTQYF.

The V gene is TRBV6-4, the J gene TRBJ2-4; 8 nucleotides agree with TRBD2. Trimming at V came to 2 bases and at J to 1 base, leaving 4 bases not matched to a gene. CDR1 and CDR2 from the germline V gene are MRHNA and SNTAGT. The CDR3 is 16 amino acids. The CDR3 region has the DNA TGTGCCAGCAGTGACATTTCGGGGGGGGCCAAAAACATTCAGTACTTC. It yields the protein CASSDISGGAKNIQYF.

V gene TRBV24-1 combines with J gene TRBJ2-6; D possibly corresponds to TRBD1 (5 bases). The ends were cut back, 6 bases at V and 0 bases at J, with 5 bases in the middle. The CDR3 is made up of 14 amino acids. CDR1 and CDR2 (germline): KGHDR, SFDVKD. The CDR3 coding sequence is TGTGCCACCAGTAGGGGCTCTGGGGCCAACGTCCTGACTTTC. As protein: CATSRGSGANVLTF.

The chain has TRBV24-1 and TRBJ2-2; D perhaps matches TRBD1 (5 bases). Germline V gives CDR1 KGHDR, CDR2 SFDVKD. The CDR3 runs 16 residues. V was cut by 5 bases and J by 0 bases, with 12 bases left in between. The chain's CDR3 is CATSAYRLTNTGELFF. DNA of the CDR3: TGTGCCACCAGTGCCTACAGGTTAACGAACACCGGGGAGCTGTTTTTT.

CDR3 region: CASSPSGLGYQETQYF. The CDR3 DNA follows: TGTGCCAGCAGCCCCTCCGGACTCGGGTACCAAGAGACCCAGTACTTC. This chain uses TRBV3-1 (or the pseudogene TRBV3-2) with TRBJ2-5; perhaps TRBD2 as D (5 bases). CDR1 and CDR2 (germline): LGHDT, YNNKEL (reference sequence). CDR3 length equals 16 residues. Trimming removed 4 bases at V and 0 bases at J, with 15 bases between.

This clone was observed a single time. V is TRBV11-3 and J is TRBJ1-1, with TRBD1 matching over 7 bases. The CDR3 consists of 13 residues. The junction had 3 bases not matched to a gene; V was cut back by 6 bases and J by 2 bases. CDR1 is SGHNT and CDR2 is YENEEA in the germline V gene. Here the CDR3 reads CASSRQGNTEAFF. In DNA, the CDR3 is TGTGCCAGCAGTCGACAGGGTAACACTGAAGCTTTCTTT. The full variable domain, in which reference TRBV11-3 and TRBJ1-1 provide the parts outside the CDR3, is EAGVVQSPRYKIIEKKQPVAFWCNPISGHNTLYWYLQNLGQGPELLIRYENEEAVDDSQLPKDRFSAERLKGVDSTLKIQPAELGDSAVYLCASSRQGNTEAFFGQGTRLTVV.

The chain uses TRBV5-1 and TRBJ1-2; D is undetermined. Trimming took 1 base from V and 5 from J, leaving 9 bases between them. CDR1 SGHRS and CDR2 YFSETQ come from the germline V gene. This CDR3 contains 13 residues. DNA for the CDR3: TGCGCCAGCAGCTTGATTACAGATTATGGCTACACCTTC. Encoded protein: CASSLITDYGYTF.

This clone was detected only a few times. This chain connects TRBV4-2 to TRBJ1-1, with a tentative D call TRBD1 (5 bases). Trimming pared 6 bases from V and 11 bases from J, leaving 19 bases between. Germline CDR1 reads LGHNA; CDR2 reads YNFKEQ. CDR3 size: 13 residues. The DNA for the CDR3 is TGTGCCAGCAGTCGGGACCGCGCCGGGTTGGCTTTCTTT. The encoded protein is CASSRDRAGLAFF.

This chain uses TRBV6-2 or TRBV6-3 with TRBJ2-3; 8 bases align to TRBD1. The V and J ends lost 6 bases and 1 base, in that order; junction bases with no gene match: 6. Germline-derived CDR1 and CDR2 are MNHEY and SVGEGT. The CDR3 has 15 residues. In DNA, the CDR3 is TGTGCCAGCAGCCTCAGGGGGCTTGGCACAGATACGCAGTATTTT. Translating gives CASSLRGLGTDTQYF.

The chain links TRBV7-3 to TRBJ2-2; 7 bases agree with TRBD2. V lost 5 bases and J lost 1; bases outside the gene matches: 10. The V gene's germline CDR1 is SGHTA and CDR2 FQGTGA. CDR3 size: 17 residues. The CDR3, as DNA: TGTGCCAGCAGCCCAGAGCCGCTAGCGGTGAACACCGGGGAGCTGTTTTTT. It encodes CASSPEPLAVNTGELFF.

CDR3 amino acids: CASSQDATILHF. The DNA of the CDR3 is TGTGCCAGCAGCCAAGATGCTACCATTCTCCACTTT. The rearrangement links TRBV14 to TRBJ1-6; D not certain. Per the germline V gene, CDR1 is SGHDN and CDR2 is FVKESK. V lost 0 bases and J 16 bases, leaving 10 bases between the germline ends. The CDR3 has 12 residues.

This clone was observed a few times. The rearrangement links TRBV7-2 to TRBJ1-1; D might be TRBD1 (5 bases). Trimming removed 6 bases at V and 1 base at J, with 9 bases between. The CDR3 runs 13 residues. Per germline, CDR1 SGHTA and CDR2 FQGNSA. The CDR3 DNA is TGTGCCAGCAGATTGGGACCGAACACTGAAGCTTTCTTT. The encoded protein is CASRLGPNTEAFF.

The CDR3 loop is CASSHGGLYNSPLHF. The CDR3 bases are TGCGCCAGCAGTCATGGAGGCCTTTATAATTCACCCCTCCACTTT. J is TRBJ1-6 and V is TRBV23-1; D not certain. TRBV23-1 is an open reading frame whose function is uncertain. The CDR3 is 15 residues long. The V gene lost 3 bases and the J gene lost 4 bases, with 10 bases spanning the gap.

This chain connects TRBV5-5 to TRBJ2-5; possibly TRBD1 or TRBD2 for D (5 bases each). Germline assignment: CDR1 SGHKS and CDR2 YYEKEE (reference sequence). Trimming pared 4 bases from V and 5 bases from J, leaving 15 bases between. The CDR3 length is 14 residues. The CDR3 here is CASSLWGSGETQYF. DNA of the CDR3: TGTGCCAGCAGCCTCTGGGGGTCCGGGGAGACCCAGTACTTC.

This clone appeared a few times. The chain carries TRBV7-2 and TRBJ1-1; no reliable D call. This CDR3 has 13 amino acids. Germline V gene data show CDR1 as SGHTA and CDR2 as FQGNSA. V gave up 0 bases and J gave up 1 base, with 3 bases separating them. The CDR3 DNA is TGTGCCAGCAGCTTAGCGCGGAACACTGAAGCTTTCTTT. The encoded protein is CASSLARNTEAFF. The entire variable domain, with the rest obtained from reference TRBV7-2 and TRBJ1-1, is as follows: GAGVSQSPSNKVTEKGKDVELRCDPISGHTALYWYRQSLGQGLEFLIYFQGNSAPDKSGLPSDRFSAERTGGSVSTLTIQRTQQEDSAVYLCASSLARNTEAFFGQGTRLTVV.

This clone was seen once. CDR3 nucleotides: TGCAGCGTTCCCGCCGGGAGTAACACCGGGGAGCTGTTTTTT. This encodes CSVPAGSNTGELFF. The genes are TRBV29-1 and TRBJ2-2; TRBD2 might be the D (6 bases). V dropped 5 bases and J dropped 2 bases, with 12 bases sitting between them. Germline V gene data show CDR1 as SQVTM and CDR2 as ANQGSEA. The CDR3 length is 14 residues.

The chain employs TRBV4-1 and TRBJ1-1; no firm D call. CDR3 size: 15 residues. Trimming cost V 1 base and J 0 bases, with 9 bases left between them. Germline V CDR1 and CDR2: MGHRA, YSYEKL. The CDR3 loop is CASSQGHSMNTEAFF. For the CDR3, the DNA is TGCGCCAGCAGCCAAGGACATAGCATGAACACTGAAGCTTTCTTT.

The chain joins TRBV6-5 to TRBJ1-2, with 8 bases that match TRBD1. Trimming removed 6 bases from V and 7 bases from J; junction bases left unmatched: 7. Germline V CDR1 and CDR2: MNHEY, SVGAGI. The CDR3 length is 13 residues. This chain's CDR3 is CASSADRVGGYTF. The CDR3 DNA sequence: TGTGCCAGCAGCGCGGACAGGGTGGGTGGCTACACCTTC.

In DNA, the CDR3 is TGCGCCAGCAGCTTGAGGGCACGGGGGGCAGATACGCAGTATTTT. This codes for CASSLRARGADTQYF. The genes are TRBV5-1 and TRBJ2-3, with 7 positions matching TRBD2. The CDR3 totals 15 residues. V shed 1 base, J shed 4 bases, and the junction held 6 bases outside the gene matches. Germline values: CDR1 SGHRS, CDR2 YFSETQ.

The chain has TRBV19 and TRBJ1-2; no reliable D call. Germline V CDR1 and CDR2: LNHDA, SQIVND (reference sequence). V lost 3 bases, J lost 0 bases, and 8 bases lay in between. CDR3 size: 14 residues. CDR3 protein: CASSIPGSNYGYTF. The CDR3 DNA reads as TGTGCCAGTAGTATCCCCGGTTCTAACTATGGCTACACCTTC.

V is TRBV30 and J is TRBJ2-7; D is perhaps TRBD2 (6 bases). V was cut by 2 bases and J by 2 bases, with 10 bases left in between. The CDR3 contains 13 residues. Germline CDR1 reads GTSNPN; CDR2 reads SVGIG (reference sequence). CDR3 bases: TGTGCCTGGAGTTACGGGAGTACCTACGAGCAGTACGTC. Protein: CAWSYGSTYEQYV.

The rearrangement uses TRBV5-4 and TRBJ1-1; no reliable D call. The CDR3 totals 16 residues. Germline loops: CDR1 SGHNT, CDR2 YYREEE (reference sequence). Trimming took off 0 bases at V and 4 bases at J, with 16 bases between the two ends. The CDR3: CASSLDFGNTGTEAFF. Written as DNA, the CDR3 is TGTGCCAGCAGCTTGGATTTCGGGAACACGGGCACTGAAGCTTTCTTT.